This is a list of T cell receptor beta chains from one sample in a study of blood T cell repertoires in COVID-19. Sequencing used immunoSEQ multiplex PCR; TCRdb keeps in-frame clones, though not all of them. The repertoire consists of a few hundred thousand clones, with around 89% occurring once and the leading ten covering 3%. Material for sequencing was PBMCs or T cells enriched from blood (not recorded which). These receptor sequences come from a woman aged 45-65 years who had recovered from COVID-19. Each CDR3 is given with its conserved first and last residue. The order of the fields is D gene, clone size, J gene, V gene, CDR3 DNA, CDR3 protein. A D gene is named only where the DNA matches it firmly. Expanded clones are given a class, and other clones once, few, many or no size at all.

D gene: .; clone size: .; J gene: TRBJ1-1; V gene: TRBV7-3; CDR3 DNA: TGTGCCAGCAGCTTAGATAGGGGGAACACTGAAGCTTTCTTT; CDR3 protein: CASSLDRGNTEAFF
D gene: TRBD2; clone size: .; J gene: TRBJ2-3; V gene: TRBV7-2; CDR3 DNA: TGTGCCAGCAGCTTAGGGCTTGTGGCGGGAGGGGGTGATACGCAGTATTTT; CDR3 protein: CASSLGLVAGGGDTQYF
D gene: .; clone size: .; J gene: TRBJ1-6; V gene: TRBV25-1; CDR3 DNA: TGTGCCAGCAGTGAATATCGGGGTGGTTCACCCCTCCACTTT; CDR3 protein: CASSEYRGGSPLHF
D gene: TRBD2; clone size: .; J gene: TRBJ2-2; V gene: TRBV6-2/TRBV6-3; CDR3 DNA: TGTGCCAGCAGTTTTGGCGGGACTACGAACACCGGGGAGCTGTTTTTT; CDR3 protein: CASSFGGTTNTGELFF
D gene: .; clone size: .; J gene: TRBJ2-1; V gene: TRBV19; CDR3 DNA: TGTGCCACTATCGAAGTAGGAGGAACCTACAATGAGCAGTTCTTC; CDR3 protein: CATIEVGGTYNEQFF
D gene: TRBD1; clone size: once; J gene: TRBJ1-1; V gene: TRBV28; CDR3 DNA: TGTGCCAGCAGTTTGGGGGGTACAGGGGAAGGAATTGAAGCTTTCTTT; CDR3 protein: CASSLGGTGEGIEAFF
D gene: .; clone size: .; J gene: TRBJ2-7; V gene: TRBV2; CDR3 DNA: TGTGCCAGCAGTGAAGTGGGTAGCACCTACGAGCAGTACTTC; CDR3 protein: CASSEVGSTYEQYF
D gene: .; clone size: .; J gene: TRBJ1-2; V gene: TRBV4-3; CDR3 DNA: TGCGCCACTCGCCAGGGGAGTGGCTACACCTTC; CDR3 protein: CATRQGSGYTF
D gene: TRBD1; clone size: .; J gene: TRBJ2-7; V gene: TRBV24-1; CDR3 DNA: TGTGCCACCAGTGATCACAGGGGAAGCTCCTACGAGCAGTACTTC; CDR3 protein: CATSDHRGSSYEQYF
D gene: TRBD1; clone size: .; J gene: TRBJ1-6; V gene: TRBV7-6; CDR3 DNA: TGTGCCAGCAGCCAGGACAGGGACGTTACGCCCCTCCACTTT; CDR3 protein: CASSQDRDVTPLHF
D gene: .; clone size: .; J gene: TRBJ1-3; V gene: TRBV18; CDR3 DNA: TGTGCCAGCTCACCTATACAGGCGACCGATGGAAACACCATATATTTT; CDR3 protein: CASSPIQATDGNTIYF
D gene: TRBD1; clone size: .; J gene: TRBJ1-5; V gene: TRBV4-2; CDR3 DNA: TGTGCCAGCAGCATACAGGGGAGCAATCAGCCCCAGCATTTT; CDR3 protein: CASSIQGSNQPQHF
D gene: TRBD2; clone size: .; J gene: TRBJ2-2; V gene: TRBV4-3; CDR3 DNA: TGCGCCAGCAGCCAAGATTTGGCTAGCGGAGTAACCGGGGAGCTGTTTTTT; CDR3 protein: CASSQDLASGVTGELFF
D gene: TRBD2; clone size: .; J gene: TRBJ2-7; V gene: TRBV7-6; CDR3 DNA: TGTGCCAGCAGCTTAGAGGCGGGAGTTGGGTACGAGCAGTACTTC; CDR3 protein: CASSLEAGVGYEQYF
D gene: .; clone size: .; J gene: TRBJ2-3; V gene: TRBV7-3; CDR3 DNA: TGTGCCAGCAGCTTAAATCGCGGGTCCACAGATACGCAGTATTTT; CDR3 protein: CASSLNRGSTDTQYF
D gene: .; clone size: .; J gene: TRBJ2-7; V gene: TRBV7-2; CDR3 DNA: TGTGCCAGCAGCCGACAGCGCTACGAGCAGTACTTC; CDR3 protein: CASSRQRYEQYF
D gene: TRBD1; clone size: .; J gene: TRBJ1-3; V gene: TRBV4-3; CDR3 DNA: TGCGCCAGCAGCCACCCTGGACAGGACTCTGGAAACACCATATATTTT; CDR3 protein: CASSHPGQDSGNTIYF
D gene: TRBD1; clone size: .; J gene: TRBJ1-6; V gene: TRBV28; CDR3 DNA: TGTGCCAGCAGACTCGGACAGGGTTACAATTCACCCCTCCACTTT; CDR3 protein: CASRLGQGYNSPLHF
D gene: .; clone size: .; J gene: TRBJ1-2; V gene: TRBV21-1; CDR3 DNA: TGTGCCAGCAGCAAAACAGCCAAACGGGACATAGGAAACTATGGCTACACCTTC; CDR3 protein: CASSKTAKRDIGNYGYTF